The 10 T cell receptor beta chains in this list originate from one sample, sequenced in a study of T-cell reconstitution after alpha-beta-depleted transplantation in children (dated by TCRdb to 2015 to 2016). The library was generated by PCR. Sequencing took place on an Illumina HiSeq 2500. To normalize quantification of the TCRbeta repertoire, the TCR libraries were built with molecular barcoding that relied on unique molecular identifiers. TCRdb reworked the public reads: Q25 trimming with fastp, MiXCR clone assembly, productive beta chains retained. Rows merge per CDR3 protein into single entries with the most common DNA and genes. The sample yields fewer than 400,000 distinct CDR3 sequences; roughly 22% were counted once. The top ten clones comprise over 3.5% of the sample. Sequencing used PBMCs from the stem cell graft donor, obtained from the stem cell graft. Receptors originate from a human donor who donated a stem cell graft to a child with acute myeloid leukemia.

This clonotype was observed at least ten times. This sequence joins TRBV12-3 or TRBV12-4 and TRBJ1-3; unclear D gene. The CDR3 has 14 amino acids. V lost 3 bases and J lost 0, with 6 bases in between. The CDR3 is CASSLELSGNTIYF. CDR3 sequence (DNA): TGTGCCAGCAGTTTGGAACTCTCTGGAAACACCATATATTTT.

This clonotype was counted only a few times. This rearrangement joins TRBV10-3 to TRBJ2-1; 9 positions match TRBD1. The CDR3 consists of 16 residues. CDR1 and CDR2 from the germline V gene are ENHRY and SYGVKD. V lost 0 bases, J lost 4 bases, and 4 bases stayed unmatched. For the CDR3, the DNA is TGTGCCATCAGTGAGTCTTGGACAGGGGATTACAATGAGCAGTTCTTC. Protein sequence: CAISESWTGDYNEQFF.

The chain is built from TRBV11-3 and TRBJ1-1, with D unclear. The V end was cut by 4 bases, the J end by 0 bases, with 15 bases between. This CDR3 region has 16 residues. Germline V gene sequence: CDR1 SGHNT, CDR2 YENEEA. CDR3 sequence (DNA): TGTGCCAGCAGCTCGTTTAAGTTTGGGGTGAACACTGAAGCTTTCTTT. This encodes CASSSFKFGVNTEAFF.

The V call is TRBV12-3 or TRBV12-4, the J call TRBJ1-1, with D maybe TRBD1 (5 bases). The CDR3 totals 15 residues. The V gene lost 3 bases and the J gene lost 1 base, with 12 bases spanning the gap. This CDR3 reads CASSFPGGGNTEAFF. CDR3 in DNA: TGTGCCAGCAGTTTCCCCGGGGGGGGGAACACTGAAGCTTTCTTT.

This sequence joins TRBV9 and TRBJ1-1; D call uncertain. The germline V gene encodes CDR1 SGDLS and CDR2 YYNGEE. The CDR3 loop spans 13 amino acids. V was clipped by 2 bases and J by 4 bases, with 9 bases between them. This CDR3 is CASSVRAGTEAFF. For the CDR3, the DNA is TGTGCCAGCAGCGTGCGGGCGGGCACTGAAGCTTTCTTT.

This clonotype showed up just a few times. The chain recombines TRBV24-1 with TRBJ2-1, with 10 bases fitting TRBD2. Germline values: CDR1 KGHDR, CDR2 SFDVKD. CDR3 size: 16 residues. Unmatched junction bases numbered 9, after V lost 4 bases and J lost 7 bases. The CDR3: CATSDSLAGAWNEQFF. Here the CDR3 DNA reads TGTGCCACCAGTGACTCCCTAGCGGGAGCTTGGAATGAGCAGTTCTTC.

This clonotype came up a few times. The DNA for the CDR3 is TGTGCCAGCAGTAAGCTGGGAGAGCAGTACTTC. Its protein product is CASSKLGEQYF. This chain connects TRBV6-2 or TRBV6-3 to TRBJ2-7; no clear D gene. This CDR3 region has 11 residues. V lost 5 bases to trimming and J lost 7 bases, with 9 bases between them. Per germline, CDR1 MNHEY and CDR2 SVGEGT.

This chain joins TRBV7-6 and TRBJ1-1; D call uncertain. CDR3 length equals 14 residues. The V gene lost 6 bases and the J gene lost 0 bases, with 11 bases spanning the gap. Germline values: CDR1 SGHVS, CDR2 FNYEAQ. CDR3 coding DNA: TGTGCCAGCAGACCCGAGACCATGAACACTGAAGCTTTCTTT. It translates to CASRPETMNTEAFF.

This clonotype was seen ten or more times. Written as DNA, the CDR3 is TGCAGTGCTAGGCTTCCTTTTTCCTACGAGCAGTACTTC. Protein product: CSARLPFSYEQYF. The V call is TRBV20-1, the J call TRBJ2-7, with D unresolved. In germline, CDR1 is DFQATT, CDR2 SNEGSKA (reference sequence). CDR3 size: 13 residues. Between the trimmed V and J ends, which lost 3 bases and 1 base, there was a span of 10 bases.

This clonotype was counted between two and nine times. This sequence joins TRBV7-9 and TRBJ2-5; the D gene is possibly TRBD2 (5 bases). CDR1 is SEHNR, CDR2 FQNEAQ, per germline (reference sequence). Trimming shortened V by 5 bases and J by 5 bases, and 15 bases separated the two germline ends. CDR3 length equals 14 residues. CDR3 sequence reads: CASSLDYLRETQYF. In DNA form, the CDR3 reads TGTGCCAGCAGCCTCGACTACCTCCGGGAGACCCAGTACTTC.